The 18 T cell receptor beta chains below were found in one sample sequenced in a study of T cell repertoires in aging, cancer and after chemotherapy. The template was genomic DNA from peripheral blood, not RNA. Rearranged V-D-J TRB sequences were amplified with a mixed TRB-A/B primer pool. TCRdb re-derived calls from the multiplex PCR reads in MiXCR, one entry per CDR3 protein. Of over 750 distinct CDR3 sequences in the sample, about a fifth were seen once. The sequencing input was blood. All receptors come from a human donor in good health.

This clonotype counts as hyperexpanded. The chain couples TRBV30 to TRBJ1-1; D is unresolved. The CDR3 covers 13 residues. Germline-derived CDR1 and CDR2 are GTSNPN and SVGIG (reference sequence). Trimming shortened V by 0 bases and J by 3 bases, and 8 bases separated the two germline ends. The chain's CDR3 is CAWSVVFDTEAFF. The CDR3 coding sequence is TGTGCCTGGAGTGTAGTCTTCGACACTGAAGCTTTCTTT.

This clonotype is medium-sized in the sample. V is TRBV28 and J is TRBJ2-3, with 9 bases that match TRBD2. The CDR3 loop spans 18 amino acids. Germline V gene lookup returns CDR1 MDHEN and CDR2 SYDVKM. V lost 7 bases and J lost 6; bases outside the gene matches: 20. CDR3 DNA sequence: TGTGCCAGCAACACCCAATCCCCCTGGGCGGGGGGGCCGGATACGCAGTATTTT. Its translation is CASNTQSPWAGGPDTQYF.

This clonotype is termed hyperexpanded. The chain carries TRBV20-1 and TRBJ2-2, with TRBD2 matching 7 bases. The V segment lost 7 bases and the J segment 5 bases; nucleotides outside the gene matches: 4. Germline values: CDR1 DFQATT, CDR2 SNEGSKA (reference sequence). CDR3 size: 12 residues. CDR3: CSVSRGTGELFF. The CDR3 coding sequence is TGCAGTGTCTCGCGGGGGACCGGGGAGCTGTTTTTT.

By frequency in the sample, this clonotype is large. This chain links TRBV19 with TRBJ1-2; D is undetermined. V was pared by 6 bases and J by 2 bases, with 13 bases between. Germline V gene sequence: CDR1 LNHDA, CDR2 SQIVND (reference sequence). This CDR3 contains 14 residues. Here the CDR3 reads CASSRDQRNYGYTF. CDR3 in DNA: TGTGCCAGTAGCCGCGACCAGAGGAACTATGGCTACACCTTC.

In its sample, this clonotype ranks as large (0.1 to 1%). The J gene is TRBJ1-2, the V gene TRBV30; D gene unclear. The CDR3 is made up of 11 amino acids. Per the germline V gene, CDR1 is GTSNPN and CDR2 is SVGIG (reference sequence). The V end lost 8 bases, the J end lost 3 bases, and 10 bases lay between the germline ends. Here the CDR3 reads CAHRRYYGYTF. CDR3 nucleotides: TGTGCCCACCGACGTTACTATGGCTACACCTTC.

Sample share makes this clonotype large. The chain joins TRBV15 to TRBJ2-1; weak D call: TRBD1 (6 bases). V was cut by 5 bases and J by 0 bases, with 17 bases left in between. CDR3 size: 17 residues. The germline V gene has CDR1 LNHNV and CDR2 YYDKDF (reference sequence). The CDR3 protein is CATSVGRGGSSYNEQFF. The DNA for the CDR3 is TGTGCCACCAGCGTTGGGAGAGGGGGAAGCTCCTACAATGAGCAGTTCTTC.

In its sample, this clonotype is medium-sized. The genes are TRBV5-4 and TRBJ1-6; 8 bases map to TRBD1. The CDR3 runs to 14 residues. Trimming removed 2 bases from V and 9 bases from J; junction bases left unmatched: 4. The germline V gene encodes CDR1 SGHNT and CDR2 YYREEE (reference sequence). CDR3 nucleotides: TGTGCCAGCAGCTTAGACAGGGGAGGTTCACCCCTCCACTTT. As protein: CASSLDRGGSPLHF.

This clonotype is labeled medium-sized. The V and J genes are TRBV4-3 and TRBJ2-2; perhaps TRBD1 as D (5 bases). Trimming shortened V by 4 bases and J by 7 bases, and 13 bases separated the two germline ends. Germline V gives CDR1 LGHNA, CDR2 YSLEER. This CDR3 spans 14 amino acids. The CDR3 here is CASSRDGAGGELFF. CDR3 in DNA: TGCGCCAGCAGCCGCGATGGGGCAGGCGGGGAGCTGTTTTTT.

The chain is built from TRBV28 and TRBJ2-7; 9 bases are shared with TRBD1. The CDR3 totals 16 residues. V lost 2 bases to trimming and J lost 3 bases; unmatched junction nucleotides: 8. Germline V lookup: CDR1 MDHEN, CDR2 SYDVKM. The DNA of the CDR3 is TGTGCCAGCAGTTTAGCGGCCGGGACAGGGTTCTACGAGCAGTACTTC. As protein: CASSLAAGTGFYEQYF.

Within the sample, this clonotype is medium-sized (0.01 to 0.1%). The chain carries TRBV20-1 and TRBJ2-1; D may be TRBD2 (5 bases). V shed 0 bases and J shed 6 bases, with 24 bases lying between them. Germline lookup yields CDR1 DFQATT and CDR2 SNEGSKA (reference sequence). CDR3 length equals 18 residues. The CDR3 DNA follows: TGCAGTGCTAGAGATTCGGGTCCCCGGGCTAGCTTGGTCAATGAGCAGTTCTTC. This translates into CSARDSGPRASLVNEQFF.

This clonotype is medium-sized by share. This chain uses TRBV6-2 or TRBV6-3 with TRBJ1-5; D call uncertain. V gave up 7 bases and J gave up 5 bases, with 9 bases separating them. The CDR3 loop spans 12 amino acids. Germline loops: CDR1 MNHEY, CDR2 SVGEGT. The CDR3 region has the DNA TGTGCCAGCAAAGGAATGTATCAGCCCCAGCATTTT. It codes for CASKGMYQPQHF.

The CDR3 here is CASSGASRGEQYF. The CDR3 DNA is TGTGCCAGCAGCGGGGCTTCGCGAGGCGAGCAGTACTTC. The chain links TRBV9 to TRBJ2-7; no firm D call. V was shortened by 3 bases and J by 6 bases, with 13 bases between the two germline ends. CDR1 is SGDLS and CDR2 is YYNGEE in the germline V gene. The CDR3 spans 13 residues.

Turning to this clonotype: One base away lies a much larger clone, so this may be a sequencing read error. The chain uses TRBV20-1 and TRBJ2-3; weak D call: TRBD2 (6 bases). Germline lookup yields CDR1 DFQATT and CDR2 SNEGSKA (reference sequence). Trimming removed 3 bases from V and 3 bases from J, with 7 bases in between. This CDR3 has 12 amino acids. The CDR3 DNA is TGCAGTGCTAGTGGGAGGACAGATACGCAGTATTTT. Its protein is CSASGRTDTQYF.

The chain is built from TRBV5-6 and TRBJ1-2; no clear D gene. Germline-derived CDR1 and CDR2 are SGHDT and YYEEEE. The CDR3 is 13 amino acids. Trimming took off 6 bases at V and 4 bases at J, with 13 bases between the two ends. CDR3 loop: CASTKAYSYGYTF. CDR3 bases: TGTGCCAGCACTAAGGCGTACAGCTATGGCTACACCTTC.

This clonotype qualifies as medium-sized. The chain links TRBV6-1 to TRBJ2-1, with 8 bases aligning to TRBD2. There are 15 residues in the CDR3. The V segment lost 1 base and the J segment 9 bases; nucleotides outside the gene matches: 8. Germline CDR1 reads MNHNS; CDR2 reads SASEGT. This CDR3 is CASSEVAGGIVEQFF. The CDR3 DNA sequence: TGTGCCAGCAGTGAAGTCGCGGGGGGTATAGTTGAGCAGTTCTTC.

In its sample, this clonotype ranks as medium-sized (0.01 to 0.1%). The chain carries TRBV7-2 and TRBJ1-2; TRBD1 agrees at 9 bases. This CDR3 spans 15 amino acids. Germline values: CDR1 SGHTA, CDR2 FQGNSA. V shed 1 base, J shed 6 bases, and the junction held 6 bases outside the gene matches. The CDR3, as DNA: TGTGCCAGCAGCTTAGATAACAGGGGGCGCGATGGCTACACCTTC. This translates into CASSLDNRGRDGYTF.

In this sample, this clonotype turned up a few times. The chain carries TRBV5-6 and TRBJ1-2; D call uncertain. The germline CDR1 and CDR2 sequences are SGHDT and YYEEEE. The CDR3 contains 15 residues. The V end lost 0 bases, the J end lost 1 base, and 10 bases lay between the germline ends. The CDR3 region is CASSLASRINYGYTF. In nucleotides, the CDR3 is TGTGCCAGCAGCTTGGCAAGCAGGATTAACTATGGCTACACCTTC. The full variable domain, rest sourced from reference TRBV5-6 and TRBJ1-2, is DAGVTQSPTHLIKTRGQQVTLRCSPKSGHDTVSWYQQALGQGPQFIFQYYEEEERQRGNFPDRFSGHQFPNYSSELNVNALLLGDSALYLCASSLASRINYGYTFGSGTRLTVV.

The chain employs TRBV4-3 and TRBJ2-6; D is unresolved. The CDR3 has 16 residues. CDR1 is LGHNA, CDR2 YSLEER, per germline. Trimming took 4 bases from V and 2 from J, leaving 12 bases between them. CDR3 sequence (DNA): TGCGCCAGCAGCCCCAACTTAGCTGCTGGGGCCAACGTCCTGACTTTC. Residues: CASSPNLAAGANVLTF.